One sample yielded the 23 T cell receptor beta chains listed below, sequenced in a study of tissue T cells after allogeneic stem cell transplantation. Time point denoted: mouse harvest day 14 after allogeneic transplant. The graft held 10^6 splenic CD5+ T cells and 10^7 T-cell-depleted bone marrow cells. Clones were sequenced by immunoSEQ multiplex PCR, and TCRdb holds only the in-frame ones, with some missing. The sample yields approximately 1,600 clones, less than 55% seen once. Input material: spleen. These receptor sequences come from a female BALB/c mouse given C57BL/6 T cells with graft-versus-host disease after an allogeneic hematopoietic cell transplant.

Within the sample, this clone is large (0.1 to 1%). Gene names refer to mouse genes. The covered CDR3 bases are TGTGCCAGCTCTCTCACAGGGGTGGATACGCTCTAT. Its protein is CASSLTGVDTLY. The whole CDR3 is CASSLTGVDTLYF. The chain links TRBV12-1 to TRBJ1-3; TRBD1 matches at 7 bases. The missing CDR3 end, 1 residue past where the read stops, is filled in from the germline J gene. The CDR3 length is 13 residues. Germline V lookup: CDR1 SGHSN, CDR2 HYEKVE. V lost 0 bases, J lost 8 bases, and 3 bases stayed unmatched.

As for this clone: One end of the junction fails to match germline, which may point to a read error. The gene symbols are mouse symbols. The CDR3 goes on 1 residue after the read ends, and that part is filled in from the germline J gene. J is TRBJ2-7 and V is TRBV29, with 8 nucleotides matching TRBD1. Germline assignment: CDR1 MSHET and CDR2 SYDVDS. This CDR3 region has 13 residues. CDR3 in amino acids: CARSSATGDEQYF. The sequenced CDR3 bases are TGTGCTCGCAGTTCAGCGACAGGGGACGAACAGTAC.

A word on this clone: Any gene name here is a mouse gene name. The CDR3 goes on 1 residue after the read ends, and that part is filled in from the germline J gene. This chain links TRBV19 with TRBJ1-4; a weak D match, TRBD1 (5 bases). V dropped 4 bases and J dropped 4 bases, with 8 bases sitting between them. Germline V gene sequence: CDR1 FNHDT, CDR2 SITEND (reference sequence). CDR3 length: 13 residues. Partial CDR3 DNA: TGTGCCAGCAGTCGAGACAGCAACGAAAGATTATTT. The encoded protein is CASSRDSNERLF. The complete CDR3 sequence is CASSRDSNERLFF.

As for this clone: Gene names and germline match the mouse. Read sequence stops 1 residue before the CDR3 end, and the germline J gene provides the missing end. The genes are TRBV13-2 and TRBJ2-7; 10 bases match TRBD2. Germline V CDR1 and CDR2: NNHNN, SYGAGS (reference sequence). V shed 0 bases, J shed 6 bases, and the junction held 6 bases outside the gene matches. This CDR3 is built from 15 residues. Incomplete CDR3 DNA: TGTGCCAGCGGTGATGACTGGGGGGGGCGGTTTGAACAGTAC. Encoded protein: CASGDDWGGRFEQY. The whole CDR3 protein is CASGDDWGGRFEQYF.

For this clone: Mouse names are used for the genes. The read finishes 1 residue shy of the CDR3 end, and the germline J gene is used to complete it. The genes are TRBV5 and TRBJ2-3; D perhaps matches TRBD1 (5 bases). Trimming took 3 bases from V and 0 from J, leaving 10 bases between them. Germline V gene data show CDR1 as LGHNA and CDR2 as YNLKQL (reference sequence). The CDR3 consists of 15 residues. CDR3 DNA (partial): TGTGCCAGCAGCCACCGGACATCTAGTGCAGAAACGCTGTAT. This codes for CASSHRTSSAETLY. The entire CDR3 sequence reads CASSHRTSSAETLYF.

In regard to this clone: Germline and genes here are mouse. The sequenced part of the CDR3 DNA is TGTGCTAGCAGTTTCGATAAATATGAACAGTAC. It specifies CASSFDKYEQY. The CDR3 in full is CASSFDKYEQYF. V usage is TRBV29 and J usage is TRBJ2-7; D unresolved. Read coverage stops 1 residue before the CDR3 terminus; the germline J gene supplies the remainder. Germline V CDR1 and CDR2: MSHET, SYDVDS. Trimming left V 3 bases short and J 4 bases short, with 7 bases between. This CDR3 spans 12 amino acids.

Comment on this clone: Genes and germline are mouse. The read ends 1 residue early relative to the CDR3; the germline J gene fills the gap. The rearrangement uses TRBV16 and TRBJ1-6; no reliable D call. TRBJ1-6 is an ORF, and what it does is uncertain. With 1 base removed from V and 7 bases from J, the gap between germline ends came to 5 bases. The germline V gene has CDR1 SGHSA and CDR2 FRNQAP. The CDR3 extends over 13 amino acids. The part of the CDR3 DNA that was read is TGTGCAAGCAGCTTAGGACAAAATTCGCCCCTCTAC. Protein: CASSLGQNSPLY. The whole CDR3 sequence reads CASSLGQNSPLYF.

Worth noting for this clone: Gene names follow the mouse nomenclature. Read data end 1 residue before the CDR3 end; the end is taken from the germline J gene. V gene TRBV12-1 combines with J gene TRBJ2-2, with 12 positions matching TRBD1. This CDR3 contains 16 residues. V dropped 0 bases and J dropped 3; count of bases not matched to a gene: 1. Germline assignment: CDR1 SGHSN and CDR2 HYEKVE. The CDR3 protein is CASSLRDRGHTGQLYF. The part of the CDR3 DNA that was read is TGTGCCAGCTCTCTCCGGGACAGGGGGCACACCGGGCAGCTCTAC.

This clone rates as large. Gene names are mouse gene names. The CDR3 end falls 1 residue outside the read, so it is completed with the germline J gene. This chain uses TRBV16 with TRBJ2-1, with TRBD1 matching over 9 bases. Germline V gene data show CDR1 as SGHSA and CDR2 as FRNQAP. V trimming: 4 bases; J trimming: 2 bases; junction bases outside the gene matches: 3. The CDR3 contains 15 residues. The chain's CDR3 is CASSSRTGDYAEQFF. CDR3 DNA (partial): TGTGCAAGCAGCTCCCGGACAGGGGACTATGCTGAGCAGTTC. Full variable domain (rest looked up from reference TRBV16 and TRBJ2-1): NAGVIQTPRHKVTGKGQEATLWCEPISGHSAVFWYRQTIVQGLEFLTYFRNQAPIDDSGMPKERFSAQMPNQSHSTLKIQSTQPQDSAVYLCASSSRTGDYAEQFFGPGTRLTVL.

Points on this clone: Gene names and germline match the mouse. Incomplete CDR3 DNA: TGTGCCAGCAGCCCCCAGGGGGGCTGGGCAGAAACGCTGTAT. Translated: CASSPQGGWAETLY. In full, the CDR3 reads CASSPQGGWAETLYF. The chain uses TRBV5 and TRBJ2-3; D is perhaps TRBD1 or TRBD2 (7 bases each). Read data end 1 residue before the CDR3 end; the end is taken from the germline J gene. CDR1 and CDR2 (germline): LGHNA, YNLKQL (reference sequence). The germline V and J ends were trimmed by 4 bases and 3 bases, with 14 bases remaining between them. CDR3 length: 15 amino acids.

Regarding this clone: Mouse gene names apply. The read ends 1 residue before the CDR3 terminus; that terminus is restored from the germline J gene. This rearrangement joins TRBV20 to TRBJ1-2; 10 bases line up with TRBD1. J was trimmed by 5 bases and V by 3 bases; bases with no gene match: 6. This CDR3 region has 14 residues. Germline loops: CDR1 GFQATS, CDR2 STVNSAI. The CDR3 bases that were read are TGTGGTGCTAGAGTGGGACAGGGGCGGTCCGACTACACC. It is translated as CGARVGQGRSDYT. The full CDR3 reads CGARVGQGRSDYTF.

In regard to this clone: Gene names and germline match the mouse. The read is 1 residue too short to cover the CDR3 end, so that end is filled in from the germline J gene. The gene calls are TRBV13-1 and TRBJ2-7; the D call may be TRBD1 or TRBD2 (5 bases each). Germline V gene data show CDR1 as NSHNY and CDR2 as SYGAGN. The CDR3 consists of 12 residues. V was shortened by 6 bases and J by 6 bases, with 13 bases between the two germline ends. CDR3 DNA (partial): TGTGCCAGCACCGAGCGGGGGTTTGAACAGTAC. Its translation: CASTERGFEQY. The complete CDR3 sequence is CASTERGFEQYF.

Notes on this clone: The genes and germline here are from mouse. The CDR3 end falls 1 residue outside the read, so it is completed with the germline J gene. This sequence joins TRBV12-2 and TRBJ1-2; 8 bases match TRBD1. CDR3 size: 12 residues. Trimming at V came to 4 bases and at J to 4 bases, leaving 1 base not matched to a gene. Germline V gives CDR1 SGHLS, CDR2 HYDKME. The CDR3 sequence is CASSQGASDYTF. CDR3 bases read: TGTGCCAGCTCCCAGGGGGCCTCCGACTACACC.

On this clone: Genes and germline are mouse. Sequencing ends 1 residue short of the CDR3 end; the germline J gene provides the rest. The chain employs TRBV1 and TRBJ2-2; D assignment may be TRBD1 or TRBD2 (6 bases each). In germline, CDR1 is NSQYPW, CDR2 LRSPGD (reference sequence). The CDR3 is 16 amino acids. The V gene lost 0 bases and the J gene lost 0 bases, with 8 bases spanning the gap. The CDR3 sequence is CTCSADRGANTGQLYF. CDR3 bases read: TGCACCTGCAGTGCAGATAGGGGGGCAAACACCGGGCAGCTCTAC.

This clone is medium-sized within its sample. Here the gene names and germline are mouse. The read ends 1 residue shy of where the CDR3 ends; the end is completed using the germline J gene. The V call is TRBV13-3, the J call TRBJ2-7, with a tentative D call TRBD1 (5 bases). This CDR3 has 11 residues. With 2 bases removed from V and 5 bases from J, the gap between germline ends came to 5 bases. Germline V gene sequence: CDR1 NNHDY, CDR2 SYVADS. The CDR3 here is CASSDRDEQYF. CDR3 DNA (partial): TGTGCCAGCAGTGACAGGGATGAACAGTAC.

Concerning this clone itself: All gene names here are mouse names. The read comes to an end 1 residue before the CDR3 does, leaving the germline J gene to fill in the end. The gene calls are TRBV13-1 and TRBJ2-7; 10 bases align to TRBD2. Trimming at V came to 2 bases and at J to 6 bases, leaving 5 bases not matched to a gene. The germline V gene encodes CDR1 NSHNY and CDR2 SYGAGN. The CDR3 consists of 14 residues. The CDR3 sequence is CASSETGGRSEQYF. CDR3 bases read: TGTGCCAGCAGTGAGACTGGGGGGCGGAGTGAACAGTAC.

This clone is large within its sample. Gene names are mouse gene names. Read coverage stops 1 residue before the CDR3 terminus; the germline J gene supplies the remainder. V is TRBV13-1 and J is TRBJ2-3; possibly TRBD1 for D (6 bases). CDR3 length: 15 amino acids. The ends were cut back, 0 bases at V and 1 base at J, with 9 bases in the middle. CDR1 and CDR2 from the germline V gene are NSHNY and SYGAGN. CDR3 residues: CASSDARGGAETLYF. The covered CDR3 bases are TGTGCCAGCAGTGATGCCAGGGGCGGTGCAGAAACGCTGTAT.

This clone was recorded a few times. These gene names are mouse names. Read data end 1 residue before the CDR3 end; the end is taken from the germline J gene. The V and J genes are TRBV14 and TRBJ2-5, with TRBD2 matching over 10 bases. J was trimmed by 5 bases and V by 4 bases; bases with no gene match: 1. CDR1 is SGHDT and CDR2 is FRDEAV in the germline V gene. The CDR3 has 13 amino acids. CDR3 protein: CASSRDWGDTQYF. CDR3 bases read: TGTGCCAGCAGTCGGGACTGGGGAGACACCCAGTAC. Variable domain in full (rest from reference TRBV14 and TRBJ2-5): EAGVTQSPRYAVLQEGQAVSFWCDPISGHDTLYWYQQPRDQGPQLLVYFRDEAVIDNSQLPSDRFSAVRPKGTNSTLKIQSAKQGDTATYLCASSRDWGDTQYFGPGTRLLVL.

By share, this clone ranks as hyperexpanded. The gene names given are mouse names. From the germline J gene comes the end of the CDR3, since the read stops 1 residue before it. Additional DNA sequences in this sample encode the identical CDR3. The chain carries TRBV13-3 and TRBJ1-3, with 8 bases lining up with TRBD1. V dropped 5 bases and J dropped 2; count of bases not matched to a gene: 3. Germline CDR1 NNHDY, CDR2 SYVADS. CDR3 size: 14 residues. CDR3 bases read: TGTGCCAGCAGAGAGACAGGGGCTGGAAATACGCTCTAT. It specifies CASRETGAGNTLY. The full CDR3 protein is CASRETGAGNTLYF.

Of note for this clone: The gene names here belong to mouse. With the read ending 1 residue before the CDR3 end, the germline J gene is used to fill in that end. The V gene is TRBV26, the J gene TRBJ2-7; 11 nucleotides align to TRBD2. Germline CDR1 reads KGHPV; CDR2 reads FQNQEV (reference sequence). The CDR3 totals 13 residues. V dropped 7 bases and J dropped 4; count of bases not matched to a gene: 3. This chain's CDR3 is CASNRDWGYEQYF. The DNA read from the CDR3 is TGTGCCAGCAACCGGGACTGGGGGTATGAACAGTAC.

This clone was counted a few times. Genes here carry mouse names. From the germline J gene comes the end of the CDR3, since the read stops 1 residue before it. The J gene is TRBJ1-3, the V gene TRBV16; D is perhaps TRBD1 (5 bases). The germline V gene has CDR1 SGHSA and CDR2 FRNQAP. There are 14 residues in the CDR3. V dropped 0 bases and J dropped 4 bases, with 7 bases sitting between them. The CDR3 sequence is CASSLDGAGNTLYF. The covered CDR3 bases are TGTGCAAGCAGCTTAGATGGGGCCGGAAATACGCTCTAT.

With regard to this clone: Genes and germline are mouse. The read ends 1 residue before the CDR3 terminus; that terminus is restored from the germline J gene. The chain carries TRBV5 and TRBJ2-2; D remains unclear. This CDR3 has 13 amino acids. V was cut by 3 bases and J by 1 base, with 3 bases left in between. Germline values: CDR1 LGHNA, CDR2 YNLKQL (reference sequence). The CDR3 is CASSHQNTGQLYF. The CDR3 bases that were read are TGTGCCAGCAGCCACCAAAACACCGGGCAGCTCTAC.

Remarks on this clone: All gene names here are mouse names. The CDR3 goes on 1 residue after the read ends, and that part is filled in from the germline J gene. This chain joins TRBV3 and TRBJ2-1; 10 bases line up with TRBD2. Losses at the gene ends were 2 bases for V and 5 bases for J; bases not matched to a gene: 0. From germline, CDR1 is SNHLY and CDR2 FYNGKV (reference sequence). This CDR3 comprises 14 residues. Here the CDR3 reads CASSLLGGHAEQFF. The sequenced part of the CDR3 DNA is TGTGCCAGCAGCTTACTGGGGGGGCATGCTGAGCAGTTC.